This T cell receptor beta chain was sequenced for a study of blood T cell repertoires in COVID-19. The overall study: The United States, Italy and Spain supplied acute and convalescent COVID-19 samples.

The CDR3 loop spans 14 amino acids. CDR1 and CDR2 from the germline V gene are WSHSY and SAAADI. Trimming removed 4 bases from V and 6 bases from J; junction bases left unmatched: 5. The participants were between about 18 and 90 years old and came from roughly 25 US areas. Exposed participants encountered a COVID-19 case during the 2 weeks preceding study entry. TCRdb's table, derived via immunoSEQ multiplex PCR, lists solely in-frame clones and lacks some. The sample has 300,000 to 400,000 clones, 85% to 95% seen once. Sequenced: PBMCs or T cells enriched from blood (not recorded which). This receptor was obtained from a woman aged 25 to 39 who had been exposed to COVID-19. V gene TRBV10-2 combines with J gene TRBJ1-3; TRBD1 matches at 8 bases. In DNA form, the CDR3 reads TGCGCCAGCAGTGTGGCAGGGGGCAAAAACACCATATATTTT. It specifies CASSVAGGKNTIYF.